The 4 T cell receptor beta chains listed next were all sequenced from one sample in a study of blood T cell repertoires in COVID-19. Repertoires were generated with immunoSEQ multiplex PCR, while TCRdb's copy carries only in-frame clones and drops some. Of more than 100,000 clones in the sample, less than 85% were seen once. Sequenced input: peripheral blood. The receptors come from a woman aged 80 or over with acute or convalescent COVID-19.

The V call is TRBV6-2 or TRBV6-3, the J call TRBJ2-1; 9 bases line up with TRBD1. This CDR3 contains 16 residues. Germline loops: CDR1 MNHEY, CDR2 SVGEGT. V lost 5 bases to trimming and J lost 4 bases; unmatched junction nucleotides: 9. CDR3: CASSTRDRAFYNEQFF. CDR3 sequence (DNA): TGTGCCAGCAGTACACGGGACAGGGCCTTTTACAATGAGCAGTTCTTC.

The chain has TRBV29-1 and TRBJ2-7; TRBD2 is a possible D gene (5 bases). Per germline, CDR1 SQVTM and CDR2 ANQGSEA. The CDR3 runs to 15 residues. Between the trimmed V and J ends, which lost 2 bases and 3 bases, there was a span of 17 bases. CDR3: CSVEIWEKRGYEQYF. CDR3 nucleotides: TGCAGCGTTGAAATCTGGGAGAAAAGAGGCTACGAGCAGTACTTC.

A single count supports this clone. In DNA form, the CDR3 reads TGTGCCAGCAGCTTGGGACACAACACTGAAGCTTTCTTT. Protein: CASSLGHNTEAFF. The V and J genes are TRBV5-6 and TRBJ1-1; D gene ambiguous. Germline V gene lookup returns CDR1 SGHDT and CDR2 YYEEEE. The germline V and J ends were trimmed by 0 bases and 2 bases, with 5 bases remaining between them. The CDR3 sequence is 13 residues long.

This rearrangement joins TRBV28 to TRBJ2-4; 7 bases are a match to TRBD2. The J segment lost 5 bases and the V segment lost 8 bases, leaving 6 bases of the junction unmatched. This CDR3 has 13 residues. The germline V gene has CDR1 MDHEN and CDR2 SYDVKM. CDR3 sequence reads: CASLMGGENIQYF. DNA of the CDR3: TGTGCCAGCCTAATGGGAGGGGAAAACATTCAGTACTTC.